The next 3 T cell receptor beta chains were all read from a single sample in a study of Ad26.COV2.S vaccination and SARS-CoV-2 variants. Profiled with immunoSEQ multiplex PCR; TCRdb holds only in-frame clones, not every one. Counted here are about 420,000 clones, 85% to 90% occurring once; the ten biggest clones make up approximately 4%. As to treatment: roughly 20 received Ad26.COV2.S at low or high dose, single or two shots; about 5 received placebo; per-sample allocation not given. The samples date from day 63 after the first vaccine or placebo injection. Sequences were derived from peripheral blood, sampled in a trial of Ad26.COV2.S vaccine versus placebo. The source is a person between 18 and 65 years old who received the Ad26.COV2.S COVID-19 vaccine or a placebo.

The chain employs TRBV7-9 and TRBJ2-7, with 11 bases fitting TRBD2. The CDR3 length is 17 residues. The junction had 11 bases not matched to a gene; V was cut back by 5 bases and J by 2 bases. The germline CDR1 and CDR2 sequences are SEHNR and FQNEAQ (reference sequence). Here the CDR3 reads CASSTTSGERITYEQYF. Written as DNA, the CDR3 is TGTGCCAGCAGCACGACTAGCGGGGAACGAATTACCTACGAGCAGTACTTC.

The gene calls are TRBV7-8 and TRBJ2-1; the D is unclear. Germline CDR1 and CDR2: SGHVS and FQNEAQ. V was cut by 5 bases and J by 2 bases, with 10 bases left in between. The length of the CDR3 is 14 residues. The CDR3 is CASSPTSTYNEQFF. The CDR3 nucleotides read TGTGCCAGCAGCCCCACATCGACCTACAATGAGCAGTTCTTC.

This clone has only a few counts. This sequence joins TRBV19 and TRBJ2-7; D call uncertain. Trimming removed 5 bases from V and 4 bases from J, with 18 bases in between. Germline assignment: CDR1 LNHDA and CDR2 SQIVND (reference sequence). The CDR3 is 15 amino acids. CDR3 amino acids: CASSPLDGTKYEQYF. The CDR3 nucleotides read TGTGCCAGTAGTCCTTTGGACGGTACGAAATACGAGCAGTACTTC.